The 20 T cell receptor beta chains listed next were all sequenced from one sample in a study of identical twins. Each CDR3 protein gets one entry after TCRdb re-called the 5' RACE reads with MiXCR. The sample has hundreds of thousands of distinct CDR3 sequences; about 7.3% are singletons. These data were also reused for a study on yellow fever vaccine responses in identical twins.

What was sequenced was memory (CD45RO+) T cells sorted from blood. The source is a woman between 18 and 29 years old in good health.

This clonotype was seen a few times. CDR3 region: CASSDGQGEWEAFF. CDR3 bases: TGTGCCAGCAGCGACGGACAGGGTGAGTGGGAAGCTTTCTTT. The chain joins TRBV7-9 to TRBJ1-1, with TRBD1 matching 8 bases. From germline, CDR1 is SEHNR and CDR2 FQNEAQ (reference sequence). Trimming took 5 bases from V and 8 from J; bases not matched to a gene: 10. The CDR3 consists of 14 residues.

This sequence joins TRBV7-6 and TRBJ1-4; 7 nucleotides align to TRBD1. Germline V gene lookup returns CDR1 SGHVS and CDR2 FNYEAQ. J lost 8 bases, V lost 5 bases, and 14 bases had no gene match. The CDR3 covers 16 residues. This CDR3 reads CASSPARQGKLEKLFF. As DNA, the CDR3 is TGTGCCAGCAGCCCCGCCCGACAGGGAAAATTAGAAAAACTGTTTTTT.

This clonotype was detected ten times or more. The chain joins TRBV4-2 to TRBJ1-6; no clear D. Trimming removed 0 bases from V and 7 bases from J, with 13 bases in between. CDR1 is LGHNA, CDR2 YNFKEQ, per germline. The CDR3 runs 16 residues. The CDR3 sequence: CASSQDDTVLNSPLHF. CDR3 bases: TGTGCCAGCAGCCAAGATGATACAGTGTTAAATTCACCCCTCCACTTT.

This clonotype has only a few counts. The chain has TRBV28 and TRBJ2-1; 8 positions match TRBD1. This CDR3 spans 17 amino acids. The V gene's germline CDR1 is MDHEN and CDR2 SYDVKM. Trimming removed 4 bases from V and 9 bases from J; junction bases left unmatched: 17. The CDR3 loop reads CASSSPGHRGVVGEQFF. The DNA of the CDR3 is TGTGCCAGCAGTTCACCGGGTCACAGGGGGGTCGTCGGTGAGCAGTTCTTC.

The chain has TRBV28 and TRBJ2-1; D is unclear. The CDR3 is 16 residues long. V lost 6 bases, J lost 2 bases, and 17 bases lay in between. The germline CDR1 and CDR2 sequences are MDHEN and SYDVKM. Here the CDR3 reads CASSSPSDLPYNEQFF. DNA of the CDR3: TGTGCCAGCAGCAGCCCTAGTGATCTCCCCTACAATGAGCAGTTCTTC.

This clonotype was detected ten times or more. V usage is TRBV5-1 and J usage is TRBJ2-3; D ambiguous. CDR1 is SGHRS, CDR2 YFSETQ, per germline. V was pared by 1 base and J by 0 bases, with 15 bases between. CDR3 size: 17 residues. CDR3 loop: CASSLSGEAYSTDTQYF. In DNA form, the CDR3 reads TGCGCCAGCAGCTTGTCGGGTGAGGCATATAGCACAGATACGCAGTATTTT.

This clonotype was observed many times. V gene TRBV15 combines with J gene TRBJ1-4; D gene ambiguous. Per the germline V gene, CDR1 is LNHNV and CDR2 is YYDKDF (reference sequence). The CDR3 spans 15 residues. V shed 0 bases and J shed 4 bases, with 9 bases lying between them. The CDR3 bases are TGTGCCACCAGCAGAGATCCGCCGGGTAATGAAAAACTGTTTTTT. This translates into CATSRDPPGNEKLFF.

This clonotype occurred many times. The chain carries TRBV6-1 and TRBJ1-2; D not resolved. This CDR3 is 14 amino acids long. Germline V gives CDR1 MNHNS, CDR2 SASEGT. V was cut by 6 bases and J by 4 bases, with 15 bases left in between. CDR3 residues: CASRQNSNPYGYTF. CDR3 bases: TGTGCCAGCAGACAAAACAGTAACCCCTATGGCTACACCTTC.

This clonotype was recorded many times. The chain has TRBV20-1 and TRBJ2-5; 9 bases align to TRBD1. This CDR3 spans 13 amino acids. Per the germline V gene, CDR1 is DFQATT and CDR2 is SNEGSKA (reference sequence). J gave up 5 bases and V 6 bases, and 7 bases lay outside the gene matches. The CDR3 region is CSATDRGRETQYF. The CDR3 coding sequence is TGCAGTGCCACGGACAGGGGTCGCGAGACCCAGTACTTC.

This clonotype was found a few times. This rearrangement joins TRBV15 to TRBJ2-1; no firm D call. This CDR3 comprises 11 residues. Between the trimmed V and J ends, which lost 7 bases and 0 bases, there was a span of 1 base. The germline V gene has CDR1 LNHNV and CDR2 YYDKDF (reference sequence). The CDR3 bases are TGTGCCACCACCTCCTACAATGAGCAGTTCTTC. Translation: CATTSYNEQFF.

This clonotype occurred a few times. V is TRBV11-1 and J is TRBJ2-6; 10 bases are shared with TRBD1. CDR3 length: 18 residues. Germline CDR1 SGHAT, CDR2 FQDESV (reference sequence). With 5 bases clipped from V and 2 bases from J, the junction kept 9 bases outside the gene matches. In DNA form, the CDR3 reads TGTGCCAGCAGCCCAACGGACAGGGGGATAACTGGGGCCAACGTCCTGACTTTC. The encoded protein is CASSPTDRGITGANVLTF.

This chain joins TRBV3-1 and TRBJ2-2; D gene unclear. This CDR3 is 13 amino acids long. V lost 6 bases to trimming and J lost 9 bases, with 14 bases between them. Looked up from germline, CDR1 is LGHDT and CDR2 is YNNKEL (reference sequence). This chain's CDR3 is CASRAQPDRELFF. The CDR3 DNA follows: TGTGCCAGCAGAGCGCAACCGGACCGGGAGCTGTTTTTT.

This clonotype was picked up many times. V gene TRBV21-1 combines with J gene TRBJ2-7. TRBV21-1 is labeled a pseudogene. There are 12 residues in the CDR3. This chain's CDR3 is CASSPRMYEQYF. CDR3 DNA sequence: TGTGCCAGCAGCCCTCGTATGTACGAGCAGTACTTC.

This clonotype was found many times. This chain's CDR3 is CASGRVQGREQYF. The CDR3 DNA is TGCGCCAGTGGTAGGGTACAGGGGCGGGAGCAGTACTTC. V is TRBV4-1 and J is TRBJ2-7; TRBD1 matches 7 bases. This CDR3 comprises 13 residues. Germline CDR1 MGHRA, CDR2 YSYEKL. After removal of 9 bases from V and 7 bases from J, the junction contained 12 bases not matched to a gene.

The CDR3 reads CATRSGRGTDTQYF. The CDR3 bases are TGTGCCACCCGTAGCGGGCGAGGCACAGATACGCAGTATTTT. The rearrangement joins TRBV12-3 or TRBV12-4 to TRBJ2-3, with 7 bases lining up with TRBD2. Trimming took 10 bases from V and 1 from J; bases not matched to a gene: 8. The CDR3 spans 14 residues.

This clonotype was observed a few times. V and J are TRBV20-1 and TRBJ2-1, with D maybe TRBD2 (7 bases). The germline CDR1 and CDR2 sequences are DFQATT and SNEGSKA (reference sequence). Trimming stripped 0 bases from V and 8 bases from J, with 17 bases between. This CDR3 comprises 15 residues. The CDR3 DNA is TGCAGTGCTAGAGATCCGGGGGGCAGAGGCTATGAGCAGTTCTTC. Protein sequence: CSARDPGGRGYEQFF.

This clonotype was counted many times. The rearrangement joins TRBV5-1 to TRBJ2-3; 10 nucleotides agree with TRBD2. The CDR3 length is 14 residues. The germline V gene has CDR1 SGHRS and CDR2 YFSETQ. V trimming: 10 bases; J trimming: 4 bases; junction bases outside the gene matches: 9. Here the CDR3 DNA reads TGCGCCGGATCGCTAGCGGGAGTCCCAGATACGCAGTATTTT. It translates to CAGSLAGVPDTQYF.

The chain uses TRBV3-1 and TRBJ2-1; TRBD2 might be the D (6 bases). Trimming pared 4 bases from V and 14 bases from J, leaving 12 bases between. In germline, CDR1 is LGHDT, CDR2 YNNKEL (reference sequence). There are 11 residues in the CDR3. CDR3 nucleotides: TGTGCCAGCAGCCGTGGACTATTAAAGTTCTTC. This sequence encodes CASSRGLLKFF.

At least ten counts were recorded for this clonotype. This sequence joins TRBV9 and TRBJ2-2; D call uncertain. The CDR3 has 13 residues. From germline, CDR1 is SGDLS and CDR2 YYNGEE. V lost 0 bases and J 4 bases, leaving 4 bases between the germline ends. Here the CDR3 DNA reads TGTGCCAGCAGCGTAGTGGGCACCGGGGAGCTGTTTTTT. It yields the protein CASSVVGTGELFF. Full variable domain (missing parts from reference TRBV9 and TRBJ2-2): DSGVTQTPKHLITATGQRVTLRCSPRSGDLSVYWYQQSLDQGLQFLIQYYNGEERAKGNILERFSAQQFPDLHSELNLSSLELGDSALYFCASSVVGTGELFFGEGSRLTVL.

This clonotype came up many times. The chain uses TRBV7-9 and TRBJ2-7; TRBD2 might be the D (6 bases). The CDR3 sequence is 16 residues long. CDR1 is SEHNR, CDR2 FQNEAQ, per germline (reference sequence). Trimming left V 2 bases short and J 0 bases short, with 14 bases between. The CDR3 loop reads CASSLNGRDVSYEQYV. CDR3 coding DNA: TGTGCCAGCAGCTTAAACGGGAGAGACGTCTCCTACGAGCAGTACGTC.